This T cell receptor (beta chain) was sequenced in a study of blood T cell repertoires in COVID-19 (TCRdb year 2020). As for the study more broadly: Collaborator samples came from the United States, Italy and Spain and covered acute and convalescent phases of COVID-19. A de-identified subject ID, COVID-19 status, age in years and sex were almost always included in the sample metadata. Deeply sampled blood TCRbeta repertoires from subjects exposed to, actively infected with, or recovered from COVID-19 were included in the dataset. The repertoires were released in a freely available public database meant as a resource for research on the immune response to SARS-CoV-2. The samples were drawn from the first 160 participants of the ongoing ImmuneRACE study and from 1,254 subjects provided by 6 global collaborators. Where available, HLA class I and class II types were taken from metadata supplied by the sample provider and were not determined by assay-based typing. The prospective study material was composed of cDNA or gDNA derived from T cells, B-cell-depleted T cells, or PBMCs.

V lost 6 bases and J lost 8 bases; the stretch between them is 13 bases long. The CDR3 spans 12 residues, from the cysteine through the phenylalanine. Of all the DNA, just the CDR3 is kept, 36 bases in frame from base 1. CDR1 SGHDN and CDR2 FVKESK are derived from the germline V gene. This clone was counted a single time. No cognate antigen has been identified for it. Per-base qualities were not stored, and no clone one base away is much larger. TCRbeta CDR3 regions were amplified from genomic DNA using the immunoSEQ Assay, a bias-controlled multiplex PCR. As for the authors' bioinformatics: Within the assay, amplification of reference gene primers was used to estimate how many nucleated cells each sample contained. To quantify the absolute abundance of each unique TCRbeta CDR3 rearrangement, sequence reads were collapsed and filtered. For each sample, productive Simpson clonality was calculated as the square root of Simpson's diversity index across productive rearrangements. TCRdb limited this immuneACCESS table to in-frame rearrangements with V and J called. A share of clones is missing; checked studies link under half to unresolved V genes, and the rest is unexplained. That table furnishes V, J and clone size, whereas the DNA furnished D and trimming. For this sample the table gives 150,000 to 250,000 clones, of which about four fifths were detected only once. The ten largest clones capture about 10% of the sample.

Participants in the prospective study were enrolled through a virtual design, were aged about 18 to 100 years, and lived in roughly 24 United States geographic areas. In the prospective study, participants were assigned to cohorts based on the clinical history participants reported in a screening survey and a study questionnaire. ImmuneRACE Cohort 3 recovered participants were defined by two consecutive negative NP/OP PCR tests, healthcare professional clearance, or symptom resolution. In the prospective study, mobile phlebotomists collected whole blood, serum and a nasopharyngeal or oropharyngeal swab from each participant. Over a roughly 2-month period, participants in the prospective study had the option of providing additional blood draws and questionnaires. Before DNA extraction, blood samples from the prospective study were shipped at room temperature or frozen. General study outcomes and caveats: The quantity of clinical and demographic metadata differed by source and by participant and was supplied without curation.

The rearranged chain carries TRBV14 and TRBJ1-1, with the D gene too uncertain to name. The sample consisted of PBMCs or T cells enriched from blood (not recorded which). The sequence was obtained from a man aged 40-55 years who had recovered from COVID-19. This receptor carries the CDR3 CASSPPVGEAFF. The nucleotide sequence reads TGTGCCAGCAGTCCACCCGTCGGGGAAGCTTTCTTT.